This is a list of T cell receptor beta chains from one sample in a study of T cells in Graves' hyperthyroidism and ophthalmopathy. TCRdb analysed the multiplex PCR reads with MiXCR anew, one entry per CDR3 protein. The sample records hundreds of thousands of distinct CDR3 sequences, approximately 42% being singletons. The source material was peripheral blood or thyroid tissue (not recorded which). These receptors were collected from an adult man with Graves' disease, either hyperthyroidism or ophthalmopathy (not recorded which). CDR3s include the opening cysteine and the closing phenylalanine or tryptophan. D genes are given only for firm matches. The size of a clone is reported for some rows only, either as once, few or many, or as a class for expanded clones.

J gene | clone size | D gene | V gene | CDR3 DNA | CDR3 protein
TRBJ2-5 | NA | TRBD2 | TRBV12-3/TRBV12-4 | TGTGCCAGCAGTATTAGCGGGGGGCTCCAAGAGACCCAGTACTTC | CASSISGGLQETQYF
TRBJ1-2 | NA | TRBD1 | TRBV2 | TGTGCCAGCAGCCAAGTACAGGGGAAAACCTATGGCTACACCTTC | CASSQVQGKTYGYTF
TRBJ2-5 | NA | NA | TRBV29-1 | TGCAGCCTTACATTGTACCAAGAGACCCAGTACTTC | CSLTLYQETQYF
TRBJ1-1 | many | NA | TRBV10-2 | TGCGCCAGCAGTGCGGGGTTGCCCGGTCCTGAAGCTTTCTTT | CASSAGLPGPEAFF
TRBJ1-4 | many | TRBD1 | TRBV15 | TGTGCCACCAGCAGGGACCCCCGGGACAGGGGGGCTAATGAAAAACTGTTTTTT | CATSRDPRDRGANEKLFF
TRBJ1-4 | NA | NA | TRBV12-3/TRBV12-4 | TGTGCCAGCAGTTTCGTAGTTGCGGGCGAAAAACTGTTTTTT | CASSFVVAGEKLFF
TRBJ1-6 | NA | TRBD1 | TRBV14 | TGTGCCAGCAGCCAAGATAGAGGGACAGGGGTTAATTCACCCCTCCACTTT | CASSQDRGTGVNSPLHF
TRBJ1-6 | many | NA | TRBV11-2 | TGTGCCAGCAGCTTATCCCTGGATTCACCCCTCCACTTT | CASSLSLDSPLHF
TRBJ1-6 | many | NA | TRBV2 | TGTGCCAGCAGTAATTCACCCCTCCACTTT | CASSNSPLHF
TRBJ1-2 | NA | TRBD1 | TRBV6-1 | TGTGCCAGCAGTGACCCGGGACAGGGACCTAACTATGGCTACACCTTC | CASSDPGQGPNYGYTF
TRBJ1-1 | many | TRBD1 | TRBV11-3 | TGTGCCAGCAGCTCGGACAGGAACGAGGCTTTCTTT | CASSSDRNEAFF
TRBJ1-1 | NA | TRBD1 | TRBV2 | TGTGCCAGCAGTGAAGTGAGGACAGGGGCGGGCGAAGCTTTCTTT | CASSEVRTGAGEAFF
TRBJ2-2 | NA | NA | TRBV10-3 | TGTGCCATCAGGACAGGGAACACCGGGGAGCTGTTTTTT | CAIRTGNTGELFF
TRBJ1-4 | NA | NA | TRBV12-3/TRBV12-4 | TGTGCCAGCAGTTTGACGACAGAGGGGGGGGCTGGTGAAAAACTGTTTTTT | CASSLTTEGGAGEKLFF
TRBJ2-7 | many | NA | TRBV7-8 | TGTGCCAGCAGCCCCCACTCGGTCTACGAGCAGTACTTC | CASSPHSVYEQYF
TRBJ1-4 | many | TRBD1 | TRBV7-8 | TGTGCCAGCAGCTTAGTCTCAGGGGGCACTAATGAAAAACTGTTTTTT | CASSLVSGGTNEKLFF
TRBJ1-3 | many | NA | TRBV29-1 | TGCAGCGTGGTGATCACAGGCTCCTCTGGAAACACCATATATTTT | CSVVITGSSGNTIYF
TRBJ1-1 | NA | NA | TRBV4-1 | TGCGCCAGCAGCCAAGCCTCGGCAGGGCGGACTGAAGCTTTCTTT | CASSQASAGRTEAFF
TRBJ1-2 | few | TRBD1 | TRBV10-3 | TGTGCCAGCCGGGACAGGGTATTCTATGGCTACACCTTC | CASRDRVFYGYTF
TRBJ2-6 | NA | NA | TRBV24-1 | TGTGCCACCAGTGACCCGGGACCAACGGGGGCCAACGTCCTGACTTTC | CATSDPGPTGANVLTF